Given below is one T cell receptor (beta chain) in context. The data were obtained in a study of T-cell reconstitution after alpha-beta-depleted transplantation in children. Trimming took 5 bases from V and 5 from J; bases not matched to a gene: 6. CDR1 is SGHKS and CDR2 is YYEKEE in the germline V gene (reference sequence). This CDR3 spans 13 amino acids. As it was prepared, the TCRbeta library received unique molecular identifiers. A single record per CDR3 protein comes from TCRdb applying MiXCR to the PCR reads. The sample consists of just over 950,000 distinct CDR3 sequences, around 30% of them appearing once.

Here the sequenced sample was PBMCs, mostly from graft donor cells, taken 360 days after TCRalphabeta/CD19-depleted stem cell transplant. The TCR was taken from a boy younger than two who had a stem cell transplant for SCID, so the T cells may come from the graft donor. The J gene is TRBJ2-7, the V gene TRBV5-5, with 8 nucleotides matching TRBD1. In DNA, the CDR3 is TGTGCCAGCAGGCAGACAGGGGCCCACGAGCAGTACTTC. Translated, it gives CASRQTGAHEQYF.